The 10 T cell receptor beta chains below all came from one sample that was sequenced in a study of early T cells in non-severe SARS-CoV-2 infection (dated by TCRdb to about 2021). Libraries were prepared through 5' RACE. Instrument used: NextSeq 500. TCRdb trimmed the raw reads at Q25, called clones with MiXCR and kept productive beta chains. Every CDR3 protein is listed once, alongside the most common genes and DNA of its rows. For this sample the table gives 60,000 to 80,000 distinct CDR3 sequences, of which 12% were detected only once. 3.5% to 4.5% of the sample is held by the ten biggest clonotypes. The source material was whole blood. These receptors all come from an adult who was a healthcare worker with PCR-confirmed SARS-CoV-2 infection or an uninfected control (not recorded which).

This clonotype was counted ten times or more. The chain combines TRBV6-2 or TRBV6-3 with TRBJ1-4; D call uncertain. The germline gives CDR1 MNHEY, CDR2 SVGEGT. The CDR3 has 14 amino acids. Trimming took off 2 bases at V and 4 bases at J, with 8 bases between the two ends. DNA of the CDR3: TGTGCCAGCAGTTACGGGCTGAATAATGAAAAACTGTTTTTT. Translated, it gives CASSYGLNNEKLFF.

The chain is built from TRBV7-2 and TRBJ2-7; the D gene is possibly TRBD2 (5 bases). V gave up 7 bases and J gave up 4 bases, with 20 bases separating them. The germline V gene encodes CDR1 SGHTA and CDR2 FQGNSA. The CDR3 loop spans 15 amino acids. Written as DNA, the CDR3 is TGTGCCAGCAACAGAGACCCTTTCGGGGTTTACGAGCAGTACTTC. This gives the protein CASNRDPFGVYEQYF.

This clonotype appeared many times. J is TRBJ2-7 and V is TRBV20-1; the match to TRBD2 covers 9 bases. CDR1 DFQATT and CDR2 SNEGSKA come from the germline V gene (reference sequence). Losses at the gene ends were 3 bases for V and 4 bases for J; bases not matched to a gene: 7. There are 14 residues in the CDR3. CDR3 residues: CSARQTSGPYEQYF. Here the CDR3 DNA reads TGCAGTGCTAGGCAGACTAGCGGTCCTTACGAGCAGTACTTC.

The chain carries TRBV20-1 and TRBJ2-1, with 12 nucleotides matching TRBD2. The CDR3 runs to 13 residues. Germline CDR1 and CDR2: DFQATT and SNEGSKA (reference sequence). V trimming: 6 bases; J trimming: 5 bases; junction bases outside the gene matches: 2. CDR3 in DNA: TGCAGTGCCCTAGCGGGAGGGAACAATGAGCAGTTCTTC. It yields the protein CSALAGGNNEQFF.

This clonotype appeared many times. The chain couples TRBV29-1 to TRBJ2-7; TRBD2 is a possible D gene (6 bases). Per germline, CDR1 SQVTM and CDR2 ANQGSEA. Trimming left V 1 base short and J 5 bases short, with 9 bases between. CDR3 length equals 12 residues. The CDR3 bases are TGCAGCGTTGAAGGGGGGGTAGACGAGCAGTACTTC. Translated: CSVEGGVDEQYF.

Many counts were recorded for this clonotype. The chain links TRBV24-1 to TRBJ2-1; weak D call: TRBD2 (6 bases). This CDR3 has 16 amino acids. Germline loops: CDR1 KGHDR, CDR2 SFDVKD. V was trimmed by 5 bases and J by 0 bases, leaving 13 bases between them. Here the CDR3 DNA reads TGTGCCACCAGTGTGGCTCTAGCGACCTCCTACAATGAGCAGTTCTTC. Translation gives CATSVALATSYNEQFF.

This clonotype was seen more than once but under ten times. V and J are TRBV5-1 and TRBJ2-1; TRBD2 aligns across 10 bases. There are 19 residues in the CDR3. The germline gives CDR1 SGHRS, CDR2 YFSETQ. J lost 1 base, V lost 1 base, and 11 bases had no gene match. The CDR3 region has the DNA TGCGCCAGCAGCTTGAGCCTAGCGGGAGAAAGAAGGTCCTACAATGAGCAGTTCTTC. Translation gives CASSLSLAGERRSYNEQFF.

A few counts support this clonotype. This chain connects TRBV12-3 or TRBV12-4 to TRBJ2-7; either TRBD1 or TRBD2 may supply D (6 bases each). The CDR3 totals 14 residues. V dropped 5 bases and J dropped 4 bases, with 15 bases sitting between them. The CDR3 loop reads CASSPKGGGYEQYF. Here the CDR3 DNA reads TGTGCCAGCAGTCCTAAGGGGGGAGGTTACGAGCAGTACTTC.

This chain uses TRBV21-1 with TRBJ1-2; the tabulated D call, TRBD1, remains unverified against the DNA. TRBV21-1 is marked as a pseudogene. The CDR3 sequence is 15 residues long. The CDR3 protein is CASSSPGTGRYGYTF. CDR3 coding DNA: TGTGCCAGCAGCAGCCCTGGGACAGGGAGGTATGGCTACACCTTC.

This clonotype came up a few times. This chain links TRBV9 with TRBJ2-3, with TRBD1 as a possible D gene (5 bases). This CDR3 spans 14 amino acids. Germline loops: CDR1 SGDLS, CDR2 YYNGEE. Trimming removed 7 bases at V and 4 bases at J, with 16 bases between. DNA of the CDR3: TGTGCCAGCGGTGGGGCGCCGAGTGCAGATACGCAGTATTTT. Translation: CASGGAPSADTQYF.